Following are 26 T cell receptor beta chains from one sample sequenced in a study of T cell responses to AZD1222 COVID-19 vaccine. Assay: immunoSEQ multiplex PCR; the TCRdb copy retains only in-frame clones and omits some. The sample carries tens of thousands of clones, approximately 90% recorded once. The source was peripheral blood, collected on day 0 of AZD1222 vaccination. The origin of the receptors is an adult in good health.

CDR3 region: CASSPLWTGPGYTF. The CDR3 coding sequence is TGTGCCAGCAGCCCCTTATGGACAGGGCCTGGCTACACCTTC. The V and J genes are TRBV3-1 (or the pseudogene TRBV3-2) and TRBJ1-2, with 8 bases that match TRBD1. The CDR3 runs 14 residues. From germline, CDR1 is LGHDT and CDR2 YNNKEL (reference sequence). V shed 4 bases and J 7 bases; nucleotides not matched to a gene: 8.

Only a few counts were recorded for this clone. V usage is TRBV9 and J usage is TRBJ2-7, with 8 positions matching TRBD2. Trimming took 4 bases from V and 1 from J; bases not matched to a gene: 7. The CDR3 is 15 amino acids. Germline V CDR1 and CDR2: SGDLS, YYNGEE. CDR3 sequence reads: CASSRTGGPSYEQYF. CDR3 nucleotides: TGTGCCAGCAGCCGAACGGGAGGGCCGTCCTACGAGCAGTACTTC.

This chain joins TRBV3-1 (or the pseudogene TRBV3-2) and TRBJ1-1, with a weak D call TRBD1 (6 bases). Trimming removed 4 bases at V and 0 bases at J, with 18 bases between. Germline V gene lookup returns CDR1 LGHDT and CDR2 YNNKEL (reference sequence). The CDR3 is 17 amino acids. CDR3 nucleotides: TGTGCCAGCAGCCCCCGGGGGGGGCAGTTGATGAACACTGAAGCTTTCTTT. This codes for CASSPRGGQLMNTEAFF.

The chain uses TRBV10-3 and TRBJ1-3; 8 bases line up with TRBD1. This CDR3 comprises 18 residues. With V trimmed by 6 bases and J by 0 bases, 13 bases remained unmatched. Germline V gene data show CDR1 as ENHRY and CDR2 as SYGVKD. CDR3 coding DNA: TGTGCCATCAGGCCCCTACCAGGGGGCCTACTCTCTGGAAACACCATATATTTT. The encoded protein is CAIRPLPGGLLSGNTIYF.

The chain couples TRBV7-9 to TRBJ1-1, with 9 positions matching TRBD1. The CDR3 consists of 15 residues. V shed 5 bases and J 2 bases; nucleotides not matched to a gene: 6. Per the germline V gene, CDR1 is SEHNR and CDR2 is FQNEAQ (reference sequence). DNA of the CDR3: TGTGCCAGCAGCCCCATGGACAGGGGAAACACTGAAGCTTTCTTT. Its protein product is CASSPMDRGNTEAFF.

The chain employs TRBV5-6 and TRBJ2-3; 8 bases agree with TRBD1. The germline CDR1 and CDR2 sequences are SGHDT and YYEEEE. After removal of 4 bases from V and 6 bases from J, the junction contained 7 bases not matched to a gene. The CDR3 has 14 residues. This chain's CDR3 is CASSTDRAVDTQYF. The CDR3 bases are TGTGCCAGCAGCACGGACAGGGCTGTGGATACGCAGTATTTT.

This clone has just a few counts. This rearrangement joins TRBV3-1 (or the pseudogene TRBV3-2) to TRBJ2-1, with 13 bases matching TRBD2. CDR1 LGHDT and CDR2 YNNKEL come from the germline V gene (reference sequence). The CDR3 loop spans 16 amino acids. After removal of 3 bases from V and 4 bases from J, the junction contained 3 bases not matched to a gene. The CDR3 is CASSHTSGGEYNEQFF. For the CDR3, the DNA is TGTGCCAGCAGCCACACTAGCGGGGGGGAATACAATGAGCAGTTCTTC.

The gene calls are TRBV5-8 and TRBJ1-2; weak D call: TRBD1 (6 bases). The germline V gene has CDR1 SGHTS and CDR2 YDEGEE. V dropped 8 bases and J dropped 4 bases, with 15 bases sitting between them. The CDR3 spans 13 residues. The CDR3 nucleotides read TGTGCCAGTGCGATCAGGGGACCCTATGGCTACACCTTC. Its translation: CASAIRGPYGYTF.

This chain links TRBV11-2 with TRBJ2-3; D may be TRBD2 (6 bases). Germline CDR1 SGHAT, CDR2 FQNNGV. V was clipped by 3 bases and J by 0 bases, with 7 bases between them. The CDR3 is 14 residues long. The DNA of the CDR3 is TGTGCCAGCAGCTTTAGCGGAAGCACAGATACGCAGTATTTT. Its translation is CASSFSGSTDTQYF.

The V and J genes are TRBV9 and TRBJ2-1; 9 bases agree with TRBD1. V shed 4 bases and J 6 bases; nucleotides not matched to a gene: 5. Germline V lookup: CDR1 SGDLS, CDR2 YYNGEE. The CDR3 sequence is 14 residues long. DNA for the CDR3: TGTGCCAGCAGCACCCGGACAGGGGCCAATGAGCAGTTCTTC. Its translation: CASSTRTGANEQFF. Full variable domain (outside the CDR3, taken from reference TRBV9 and TRBJ2-1): DSGVTQTPKHLITATGQRVTLRCSPRSGDLSVYWYQQSLDQGLQFLIQYYNGEERAKGNILERFSAQQFPDLHSELNLSSLELGDSALYFCASSTRTGANEQFFGPGTRLTVL.

The rearrangement links TRBV7-2 to TRBJ2-7; D is unclear. CDR1 SGHTA and CDR2 FQGNSA come from the germline V gene. The germline V and J ends were trimmed by 2 bases and 0 bases, with 11 bases remaining between them. The CDR3 loop spans 15 amino acids. The chain's CDR3 is CASSLSPGVSYEQYF. DNA of the CDR3: TGTGCCAGCAGCTTATCCCCAGGAGTCTCCTACGAGCAGTACTTC.

This chain connects TRBV11-2 to TRBJ1-2, with D possibly being TRBD1 (6 bases). With 4 bases removed from V and 5 bases from J, the gap between germline ends came to 17 bases. Germline CDR1 reads SGHAT; CDR2 reads FQNNGV. There are 15 residues in the CDR3. Here the CDR3 DNA reads TGTGCCAGCAGCTCCACAGGGCACCTAGGATATGGCTACACCTTC. Residues: CASSSTGHLGYGYTF.

The V gene is TRBV4-1, the J gene TRBJ1-6; possible D gene TRBD1, 5 bases. The CDR3 sequence is 17 residues long. The V end was cut by 0 bases, the J end by 9 bases, with 18 bases between. Germline V lookup: CDR1 MGHRA, CDR2 YSYEKL. The CDR3 region is CASSQDQGSGFISPLHF. DNA for the CDR3: TGCGCCAGCAGCCAAGATCAGGGATCAGGTTTCATTTCACCCCTCCACTTT.

This sequence joins TRBV12-3 or TRBV12-4 and TRBJ2-7; D is unresolved. V was shortened by 5 bases and J by 3 bases, with 5 bases between the two germline ends. CDR3 length: 11 residues. The CDR3: CASSLNYEQYF. DNA for the CDR3: TGTGCCAGCAGTCTTAACTACGAGCAGTACTTC.

The rearrangement joins TRBV2 to TRBJ1-2, with unresolved D. This CDR3 has 12 residues. In germline, CDR1 is SNHLY, CDR2 FYNNEI. Trimming removed 1 base at V and 8 bases at J, with 8 bases between. This CDR3 reads CASSEEYKGYTF. The CDR3 DNA follows: TGTGCCAGCAGTGAAGAGTACAAAGGCTACACCTTC.

CDR3 amino acids: CASSAPSGLAGDTYNEQFF. The CDR3 DNA reads TGTGCCAGCAGCGCCCCCTCCGGACTAGCGGGAGATACCTACAATGAGCAGTTCTTC. V is TRBV9 and J is TRBJ2-1; the match to TRBD2 covers 13 bases. The CDR3 runs to 19 residues. Per germline, CDR1 SGDLS and CDR2 YYNGEE. The J segment lost 2 bases and the V segment lost 3 bases, leaving 11 bases of the junction unmatched.

The gene calls are TRBV7-2 and TRBJ1-2; tentative D call: TRBD1 (6 bases). CDR1 and CDR2 from the germline V gene are SGHTA and FQGNSA. The V and J ends lost 1 base and 8 bases respectively, with 14 bases between them. The CDR3 runs 14 residues. The DNA of the CDR3 is TGTGCCAGCAGCTTAGTTATGGGGCAGGGGGGCTACACCTTC. Amino acids: CASSLVMGQGGYTF.

The chain couples TRBV6-1 to TRBJ2-7; D possibly corresponds to TRBD1 (6 bases). V was clipped by 2 bases and J by 6 bases, with 11 bases between them. Germline loops: CDR1 MNHNS, CDR2 SASEGT. The length of the CDR3 is 13 residues. Here the CDR3 DNA reads TGTGCCAGCAGTGAATTCAAAGGGGGCGAGCAGTACTTC. This codes for CASSEFKGGEQYF.

The chain is built from TRBV7-2 and TRBJ2-7, with D unclear. The V end was cut by 5 bases, the J end by 1 base, with 12 bases between. The germline V gene encodes CDR1 SGHTA and CDR2 FQGNSA. The CDR3 runs to 14 residues. Here the CDR3 DNA reads TGTGCCAGCAGCCTAGGTCACCAGTCCTACGAGCAGTACTTC. Residues: CASSLGHQSYEQYF.

The table lists this clone with a few counts. The genes are TRBV27 and TRBJ2-2; D possibly corresponds to TRBD2 (6 bases). The CDR3 spans 15 residues. The germline V gene has CDR1 MNHEY and CDR2 SMNVEV (reference sequence). With 5 bases removed from V and 1 base from J, the gap between germline ends came to 11 bases. The CDR3 bases are TGTGCCAGCAGTCGGCGACTAGAGAACACCGGGGAGCTGTTTTTT. Protein: CASSRRLENTGELFF.

The chain employs TRBV3-1 (or the pseudogene TRBV3-2) and TRBJ2-1; maybe TRBD2 (7 bases). The CDR3 sequence is 15 residues long. Germline-derived CDR1 and CDR2 are LGHDT and YNNKEL (reference sequence). V was trimmed by 1 base and J by 2 bases, leaving 9 bases between them. The CDR3 sequence: CASSQGGGPYNEQFF. The CDR3 region has the DNA TGTGCCAGCAGCCAAGGGGGGGGCCCCTACAATGAGCAGTTCTTC.

V is TRBV5-4 and J is TRBJ2-7; D not certain. The CDR3 covers 14 residues. In germline, CDR1 is SGHNT, CDR2 YYREEE (reference sequence). The V end was cut by 4 bases, the J end by 2 bases, with 13 bases between. Here the CDR3 DNA reads TGTGCCAGCAGCACGAAGACGACGCCCTACGAGCAGTACTTC. Translation gives CASSTKTTPYEQYF.

This sequence joins TRBV4-2 and TRBJ2-3, with no clear D. Trimming removed 0 bases from V and 0 bases from J, with 4 bases in between. The CDR3 contains 14 residues. Germline-derived CDR1 and CDR2 are LGHNA and YNFKEQ. CDR3 coding DNA: TGTGCCAGCAGCCAAGATAGTAGCACAGATACGCAGTATTTT. Translated, it gives CASSQDSSTDTQYF.

Of note for this clone: At one end, the junction sequence differs from germline, possibly due to a read error. The V call is TRBV10-2, the J call TRBJ2-7; 8 bases line up with TRBD2. The germline V gene has CDR1 WSHSY and CDR2 SAAADI. The CDR3 covers 13 residues. CDR3 protein: CASTGGTDYKQYF. The CDR3 DNA reads as TGCGCCAGCACGGGGGGGACGGACTACAAGCAGTACTTC.

This chain uses TRBV3-1 (or the pseudogene TRBV3-2) with TRBJ1-2; a weak D match, TRBD1 (6 bases). Trimming stripped 5 bases from V and 4 bases from J, with 14 bases between. Germline lookup yields CDR1 LGHDT and CDR2 YNNKEL (reference sequence). The length of the CDR3 is 14 residues. The CDR3 nucleotides read TGTGCCAGCAGCACCGGGGACATCCTCTATGGCTACACCTTC. Translation gives CASSTGDILYGYTF.

This clone was counted a single time. CDR3 amino acids: CSVLGRVGGEPYEQYF. CDR3 coding DNA: TGCAGCGTTCTGGGAAGGGTAGGCGGAGAACCCTACGAGCAGTACTTC. This chain uses TRBV29-1 with TRBJ2-7, with D uncertain. Germline assignment: CDR1 SQVTM and CDR2 ANQGSEA. CDR3 size: 16 residues. V was cut by 5 bases and J by 2 bases, with 22 bases left in between.